The rows below give T cell receptor delta chains drawn from one sample of a study of gamma-delta chains in newborns, infants, children. TCRdb reprocessed the reads using CATT. Among 15,000 or so delta-chain clones listed, 7.3% were seen once. The sample consisted of blood. The source of these receptors is a child who was a newborn, infant or young child, either healthy, febrile or measles-vaccinated (not recorded which). Each CDR3 is given with its conserved first and last residue. Each record gives: J gene, V gene, clone size, D gene, CDR3 DNA, CDR3 protein. The D gene is left open where the match is weak. Clone size is shown for a subset of rows, as once, few, many or a class of expanded clone.

j_gene: TRDJ1; v_gene: TRDV2; abundance: few; d_gene: TRDD3; CDR3nt: TGTGCCTGTGATTACGTTACTGGGGGATACACCGATAAACTCATCTTT; CDR3aa: CACDYVTGGYTDKLIF
j_gene: TRDJ3; v_gene: TRDV3; abundance: few; d_gene: TRDD3; CDR3nt: TGTGCCTTCCCCGTACTGGGGGATACCTGGGACACCCGACAGATGTTTTTC; CDR3aa: CAFPVLGDTWDTRQMFF
j_gene: TRDJ3; v_gene: TRDV2; abundance: few; d_gene: TRDD3; CDR3nt: TGTGCCTGTGACTTCTGGGGGTACCACTCCTGGGACACCCGACAGATGTTTTTC; CDR3aa: CACDFWGYHSWDTRQMFF
j_gene: TRDJ3; v_gene: TRDV2; abundance: few; d_gene: TRDD3; CDR3nt: TGTGCCTGTGACACTGGGGGATACAGATGGGACACCCGACAGATGTTTTTC; CDR3aa: CACDTGGYRWDTRQMFF
j_gene: TRDJ2; v_gene: TRDV2; abundance: many; d_gene: TRDD3; CDR3nt: TGTGCCTGTGACATACTGGGGGATACGCTGACAGCACAACTCTTCTTT; CDR3aa: CACDILGDTLTAQLFF
j_gene: TRDJ1; v_gene: TRDV1; abundance: few; d_gene: TRDD3; CDR3nt: TGTGCTCTTGGGGAACTATGGATTGGGTTCAGTAGTTCGCCCTGGGGGATCGAACTCATCTTT; CDR3aa: CALGELWIGFSSSPWGIELIF
j_gene: TRDJ3; v_gene: TRDV2; abundance: -; d_gene: TRDD3; CDR3nt: TGTGCCTGTGACGCCGTACTGGGGGGACGACCAAGTAGCTCCTGGGACACCCGACAGATGTTTTTC; CDR3aa: CACDAVLGGRPSSSWDTRQMFF
j_gene: TRDJ3; v_gene: TRDV2; abundance: -; d_gene: TRDD3; CDR3nt: TGTGCCTGTGACAATACTGGGGGGTACCACTCCTGGGACACCCGGCAGATGTTTTTC; CDR3aa: CACDNTGGYHSWDTRQMFF
j_gene: TRDJ3; v_gene: TRDV2; abundance: -; d_gene: TRDD3; CDR3nt: TGTGCCTGTGACCTAATAATGGGGGATATTGCCTGGGACACCCGACAGATGTTTTTC; CDR3aa: CACDLIMGDIAWDTRQMFF
j_gene: TRDJ3; v_gene: TRDV2; abundance: few; d_gene: TRDD3; CDR3nt: TGTGCCTGTGACCGTGTACTGGGGGATACGAGCTCCTGGGACACCCGACAGATGTTTTTC; CDR3aa: CACDRVLGDTSSWDTRQMFF
j_gene: TRDJ3; v_gene: TRDV2; abundance: few; d_gene: TRDD3; CDR3nt: TGTGCCTGTGACATCCTTACTGGGGGATACGCCTGGGACACCCGACAGATGTTTTTC; CDR3aa: CACDILTGGYAWDTRQMFF
j_gene: TRDJ3; v_gene: TRDV2; abundance: -; d_gene: TRDD3; CDR3nt: TGTGCCTGTGACACCGTAGACTGGGGGATACGCTGGGACACCCGACAGATGTTTTTC; CDR3aa: CACDTVDWGIRWDTRQMFF